A single sample is the source of the 27 T cell receptor beta chains below, sequenced in a study of T-cell memory formation after mild COVID-19. One entry per CDR3 protein, called by TCRdb with MiXCR from the 5' RACE reads. The repertoire includes 180,000 or so distinct CDR3 sequences, 15% to 20% of them detected once, and 2% to 2.5% sits in the top ten. The sample taken for sequencing was PBMCs or a T cell subset sorted from them (not recorded which). These receptors all come from an adult woman who had mild COVID-19 (a few samples of this study predate the infection). Cell type and time point are not known.

This chain joins TRBV29-1 and TRBJ2-7, with D possibly being TRBD1 (6 bases). Trimming removed 5 bases from V and 3 bases from J, with 14 bases in between. This CDR3 is built from 13 residues. The V gene's germline CDR1 is SQVTM and CDR2 ANQGSEA. The CDR3 coding sequence is TGCAGCGTTCGAGCAGGGGATAGCTACGAGCAGTACTTC. Amino acids: CSVRAGDSYEQYF.

The rearrangement links TRBV6-2 or TRBV6-3 to TRBJ1-1; D is unclear. The germline V gene has CDR1 MNHEY and CDR2 SVGEGT. The CDR3 loop spans 16 amino acids. V lost 2 bases and J 4 bases, leaving 17 bases between the germline ends. The DNA of the CDR3 is TGTGCCAGCAGTTACGCGAAGGGAGGAATGGCCACTGAAGCTTTCTTT. It encodes CASSYAKGGMATEAFF.

This sequence joins TRBV4-3 and TRBJ2-1, with D possibly being TRBD2 (6 bases). The CDR3 runs 15 residues. The germline CDR1 and CDR2 sequences are LGHNA and YSLEER. Trimming shortened V by 0 bases and J by 12 bases, and 18 bases separated the two germline ends. CDR3 region: CASSQESGLGQVQFF. The CDR3 nucleotides are TGCGCCAGCAGCCAAGAAAGCGGGCTAGGTCAGGTGCAGTTCTTC.

The chain recombines TRBV27 with TRBJ2-7; D is ambiguous. Germline V gives CDR1 MNHEY, CDR2 SMNVEV (reference sequence). The CDR3 loop spans 18 amino acids. Trimming removed 6 bases from V and 0 bases from J, with 24 bases in between. The CDR3 bases are TGTGCCAGCAGCCCAAGACGGATTCCGGCGGACCTCTCCTACGAGCAGTACTTC. This codes for CASSPRRIPADLSYEQYF.

This clonotype came up a few times. The chain carries TRBV5-6 and TRBJ2-7; no definite D call. The CDR3 extends over 14 amino acids. V was pared by 0 bases and J by 4 bases, with 11 bases between. The germline V gene has CDR1 SGHDT and CDR2 YYEEEE. Here the CDR3 DNA reads TGTGCCAGCAGCTTGGGGGGTATGGTTTACGAGCAGTACTTC. It encodes CASSLGGMVYEQYF.

This clonotype turned up a few times. A read error may account for a junction end that differs from germline. The V and J genes are TRBV7-2 and TRBJ1-6; no reliable D call. CDR3 length equals 15 residues. Germline V gene data show CDR1 as SGHTA and CDR2 as FQGNSA. In DNA form, the CDR3 reads TGTGCCAGCAGGTTAGATCGGACTGGGAATTCACCCCTCCACTTT. Amino acid sequence: CASRLDRTGNSPLHF.

This clonotype was seen more than once but under ten times. The J gene is TRBJ2-3, the V gene TRBV6-5; TRBD2 might be the D (5 bases). Germline CDR1 MNHEY, CDR2 SVGAGI. The CDR3 consists of 16 residues. Trimming cost V 4 bases and J 3 bases, with 17 bases left between them. The CDR3 nucleotides read TGTGCCAGCAGTTTGGTTCCCCAAGGAGGTACAGATACGCAGTATTTT. Translation: CASSLVPQGGTDTQYF.

This clonotype appeared a few times. CDR3 sequence (DNA): TGTGCCAGCAGTTTTAGGGGCCCCAGGGGATACTACGAGCAGTACTTC. This sequence encodes CASSFRGPRGYYEQYF. This rearrangement joins TRBV12-3 or TRBV12-4 to TRBJ2-7; a possible D gene is TRBD1 (6 bases). CDR3 length: 16 amino acids. The germline V and J ends were trimmed by 3 bases and 3 bases, with 18 bases remaining between them.

The J gene is TRBJ2-2, the V gene TRBV4-1; a weak D match, TRBD1 (5 bases). With 1 base removed from V and 4 bases from J, the gap between germline ends came to 16 bases. The CDR3 is 17 amino acids. Germline V gene sequence: CDR1 MGHRA, CDR2 YSYEKL. CDR3 sequence: CASSQGPIDSFTGELFF. As DNA, the CDR3 is TGCGCCAGCAGCCAAGGCCCCATCGACAGCTTCACCGGGGAGCTGTTTTTT.

The V gene is TRBV11-2, the J gene TRBJ1-2, with D maybe TRBD1 (5 bases). This CDR3 is 14 amino acids long. V was cut by 4 bases and J by 4 bases, with 13 bases left in between. The germline V gene has CDR1 SGHAT and CDR2 FQNNGV. CDR3 in DNA: TGTGCCAGCAGCTCGGGACGAAACCTCTATGGCTACACCTTC. It specifies CASSSGRNLYGYTF.

This chain connects TRBV6-1 to TRBJ1-2; 7 bases line up with TRBD1. This CDR3 has 15 amino acids. Losses at the gene ends were 5 bases for V and 7 bases for J; bases not matched to a gene: 13. Per the germline V gene, CDR1 is MNHNS and CDR2 is SASEGT. The chain's CDR3 is CASSLQSTGAFGYTF. The CDR3 nucleotides are TGTGCCAGCAGTTTACAATCTACAGGGGCCTTTGGCTACACCTTC.

This clonotype was seen a handful of times. The chain couples TRBV11-3 to TRBJ2-7, with 10 bases that match TRBD2. CDR1 SGHNT and CDR2 YENEEA come from the germline V gene. The length of the CDR3 is 15 residues. The V gene end was trimmed by 6 bases and the J gene end by 4 bases; junction bases not matched to a gene: 9. The CDR3 nucleotides read TGTGCCAGCAGTCTCGGGACTAGCGCGATTTACGAGCAGTACTTC. As protein: CASSLGTSAIYEQYF.

This chain joins TRBV10-3 and TRBJ2-5; TRBD1 might be the D (5 bases). With 8 bases removed from V and 9 bases from J, the gap between germline ends came to 25 bases. The length of the CDR3 is 15 residues. CDR1 is ENHRY, CDR2 SYGVKD, per germline. In nucleotides, the CDR3 is TGTGCCATCTCCGACTCAGGGTCCCTTGGCGAGGCCCAGTACTTC. Its translation is CAISDSGSLGEAQYF.

This clonotype was counted a few times. The V call is TRBV29-1, the J call TRBJ2-7; 7 nucleotides align to TRBD1. The germline CDR1 and CDR2 sequences are SQVTM and ANQGSEA. With 5 bases clipped from V and 3 bases from J, the junction kept 4 bases outside the gene matches. The length of the CDR3 is 12 residues. The CDR3 loop is CSVTGTVYEQYF. DNA of the CDR3: TGCAGCGTTACCGGGACAGTCTACGAGCAGTACTTC.

This clonotype was counted a single time. The chain employs TRBV5-1 and TRBJ2-2; the match to TRBD1 covers 9 bases. Germline V gene lookup returns CDR1 SGHRS and CDR2 YFSETQ. V gave up 6 bases and J gave up 6 bases; unmatched junction bases: 12. This CDR3 spans 16 amino acids. The CDR3 loop reads CASKRSTGGKSGELFF. DNA for the CDR3: TGCGCCAGCAAGCGAAGTACAGGGGGCAAGTCCGGGGAGCTGTTTTTT.

This clonotype has just one count. At one end the junction does not follow the germline gene, possibly because of a read error. The rearrangement joins TRBV7-9 to TRBJ1-2, with D perhaps TRBD1 (5 bases). There are 15 residues in the CDR3. Germline V lookup: CDR1 SEHNR, CDR2 FQNEAQ (reference sequence). CDR3 amino acids: CASSSLPSKGDGFTF. For the CDR3, the DNA is TGTGCCAGCAGCTCTCTTCCATCAAAAGGGGATGGCTTCACCTTC. Drawing the rest from reference TRBV7-9 and TRBJ1-2, the complete variable domain is DTGVSQNPRHKITKRGQNVTFRCDPISEHNRLYWYRQTLGQGPEFLTYFQNEAQLEKSRLLSDRFSAERPKGSFSTLEIQRTEQGDSAMYLCASSSLPSKGDGFTFGSGTRLTVV.

With respect to this clonotype: One end of the junction does not line up with germline, which may come from a read error. The V call is TRBV2, the J call TRBJ2-7, with no clear D. Germline V gives CDR1 SNHLY, CDR2 FYNNEI. The CDR3 contains 14 residues. Here the CDR3 DNA reads TGTGCCAGCAACGCAAATCCGGGCTCCAACGAGCAGTACTTC. Translating it yields CASNANPGSNEQYF.

The V and J genes are TRBV12-3 or TRBV12-4 and TRBJ1-4, with 11 nucleotides matching TRBD1. This CDR3 contains 16 residues. Trimming removed 7 bases from V and 7 bases from J; junction bases left unmatched: 11. The CDR3 DNA sequence: TGTGCCAGCACCGGGACAGGGGGGGTAAAAGGTGAAAAACTGTTTTTT. Translated: CASTGTGGVKGEKLFF.

This clonotype was counted a few times. This sequence joins TRBV3-1 and TRBJ2-2; 8 bases fit TRBD1. The CDR3 runs to 16 residues. The V gene's germline CDR1 is LGHDT and CDR2 YNNKEL (reference sequence). The V and J ends lost 0 bases and 4 bases, in that order; junction bases with no gene match: 4. The CDR3 coding sequence is TGTGCCAGCAGCCAAGATGGCAGGGGGCTCACCGGGGAGCTGTTTTTT. Its translation is CASSQDGRGLTGELFF.

V gene TRBV7-8 combines with J gene TRBJ1-1; the D is unclear. V was trimmed by 6 bases and J by 5 bases, leaving 22 bases between them. The CDR3 runs to 16 residues. Germline V lookup: CDR1 SGHVS, CDR2 FQNEAQ. The CDR3 DNA sequence: TGTGCCAGCAGTTTGCGGGAGAGTCGGCCCGCTACTGAAGCTTTCTTT. Translated: CASSLRESRPATEAFF.

This clonotype turned up a few times. The chain combines TRBV4-1 with TRBJ1-1; D perhaps matches TRBD1 (6 bases). The V end lost 2 bases, the J end lost 1 base, and 17 bases lay between the germline ends. Germline V gives CDR1 MGHRA, CDR2 YSYEKL. The CDR3 runs 17 residues. The CDR3, as DNA: TGCGCCAGCAGCCAAACCGTTATACGGGGGCCGAACACTGAAGCTTTCTTT. It is translated as CASSQTVIRGPNTEAFF.

The chain employs TRBV29-1 and TRBJ2-4, with a weak D call TRBD1 (6 bases). V lost 4 bases to trimming and J lost 7 bases, with 11 bases between them. Germline V CDR1 and CDR2: SQVTM, ANQGSEA. This CDR3 is 12 amino acids long. The CDR3 nucleotides read TGCAGCGTTGCATGGGGGCAGAACATTCAGTACTTC. Encoded protein: CSVAWGQNIQYF. Full variable domain (outside the CDR3, taken from reference TRBV29-1 and TRBJ2-4): SAVISQKPSRDICQRGTSLTIQCQVDSQVTMMFWYRQQPGQSLTLIATANQGSEATYESGFVIDKFPISRPNLTFSTLTVSNMSPEDSSIYLCSVAWGQNIQYFGAGTRLSVL.

Ten or more counts support this clonotype. The CDR3 region has the DNA TGTGCCAGCAGTTATCACCCGAGCTCCTACAATGAGCAGTTCTTC. Residues: CASSYHPSSYNEQFF. This rearrangement joins TRBV6-5 to TRBJ2-1; no firm D call. CDR3 length equals 15 residues. V was trimmed by 3 bases and J by 0 bases, leaving 9 bases between them. Germline loops: CDR1 MNHEY, CDR2 SVGAGI.

The chain's CDR3 is CASSPGWTGAGNEQFF. The CDR3 bases are TGCGCCAGCAGCCCTGGTTGGACAGGGGCGGGGAATGAGCAGTTCTTC. The V call is TRBV4-1, the J call TRBJ2-1, with 9 positions matching TRBD1. The CDR3 is made up of 16 amino acids. Germline assignment: CDR1 MGHRA and CDR2 YSYEKL. V lost 4 bases, J lost 7 bases, and 11 bases stayed unmatched.

This clonotype appeared a few times. The chain uses TRBV12-3 or TRBV12-4 and TRBJ2-1; no clear D gene. V lost 6 bases to trimming and J lost 7 bases, with 13 bases between them. The CDR3 has 13 residues. The DNA for the CDR3 is TGTGCCAGCAGACCCCTAGGCGAGAATGAGCAGTTCTTC. Translating gives CASRPLGENEQFF.

In DNA form, the CDR3 reads TGTGCCAGCAGAACCTCCACCACCGGGGAGCTGTTTTTT. This translates into CASRTSTTGELFF. The rearrangement joins TRBV12-3 or TRBV12-4 to TRBJ2-2; the D is unclear. CDR3 size: 13 residues. V dropped 6 bases and J dropped 4 bases, with 9 bases sitting between them.

This clonotype occurred many times. The rearrangement joins TRBV7-2 to TRBJ1-5, with D perhaps TRBD1 (6 bases). The CDR3 sequence is 15 residues long. V dropped 2 bases and J dropped 4 bases, with 12 bases sitting between them. CDR1 SGHTA and CDR2 FQGNSA come from the germline V gene. CDR3 coding DNA: TGTGCCAGCAGCTTACGGGGGGCGCGTAATCAGCCCCAGCATTTT. Translating it yields CASSLRGARNQPQHF.